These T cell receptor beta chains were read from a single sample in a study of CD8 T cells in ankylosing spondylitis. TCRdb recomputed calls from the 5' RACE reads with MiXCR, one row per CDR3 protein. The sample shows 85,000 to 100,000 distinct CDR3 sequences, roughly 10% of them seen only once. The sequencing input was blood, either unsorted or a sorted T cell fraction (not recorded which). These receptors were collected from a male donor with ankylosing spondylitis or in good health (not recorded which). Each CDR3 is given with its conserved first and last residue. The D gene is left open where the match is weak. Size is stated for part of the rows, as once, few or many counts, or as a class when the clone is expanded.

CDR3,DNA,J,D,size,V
CSVSQSTDTQYF,TGCAGCGTTTCACAGAGCACAGATACGCAGTATTTT,TRBJ2-3,-,many,TRBV29-1
CATRRGNEQFF,TGTGCCACCAGGAGAGGGAATGAGCAGTTCTTC,TRBJ2-1,-,many,TRBV24-1
CASSLRSGGTGELFF,TGTGCCAGCAGTCTAAGGAGTGGTGGTACCGGGGAGCTGTTTTTT,TRBJ2-2,-,many,TRBV27
CAISGQGGSTDTQYF,TGTGCCATCAGTGGTCAGGGAGGGAGCACAGATACGCAGTATTTT,TRBJ2-3,TRBD2,many,TRBV10-3
CASSLPRQGRRTEAFF,TGTGCCAGCAGCTTACCCAGACAGGGGAGGAGAACTGAAGCTTTCTTT,TRBJ1-1,TRBD1,many,TRBV7-8
CASSERPGRRSINYGYTF,TGTGCCAGCAGTGAACGACCGGGACGGAGATCTATTAACTATGGCTACACCTTC,TRBJ1-2,-,many,TRBV2
CSAKAGGRWETQYF,TGCAGTGCTAAGGCAGGGGGGAGATGGGAGACCCAGTACTTC,TRBJ2-5,-,many,TRBV20-1
CASRLGGNTEAFF,TGTGCCAGTCGTCTTGGAGGGAACACTGAAGCTTTCTTT,TRBJ1-1,-,many,TRBV27
CASRPGIPNEKLFF,TGTGCCAGTAGACCCGGGATACCTAATGAAAAACTGTTTTTT,TRBJ1-4,-,-,TRBV19
CASSKNWEGYEQYF,TGTGCCAGTAGTAAAAACTGGGAAGGCTACGAGCAGTACTTC,TRBJ2-7,-,few,TRBV19
CATSSLVTNEKLFF,TGTGCCACCAGCAGCCTCGTAACTAATGAAAAACTGTTTTTT,TRBJ1-4,-,many,TRBV15
CASSSTTGGNEKLFF,TGTGCCAGCAGTTCCACGACAGGGGGGAATGAAAAACTGTTTTTT,TRBJ1-4,TRBD1,many,TRBV28
CASSYDSYNEQFF,TGTGCCAGCAGCTACGACTCTTACAATGAGCAGTTCTTC,TRBJ2-1,-,many,TRBV7-3
CAILGGRNYGYTF,TGTGCCATCCTGGGGGGCAGAAACTATGGCTACACCTTC,TRBJ1-2,-,many,TRBV28
CSATGSGPYNSPLHF,TGCAGTGCTACAGGGTCGGGGCCCTATAATTCACCCCTCCACTTT,TRBJ1-6,-,many,TRBV20-1
CASSLAEEQYF,TGTGCCAGCAGCCTCGCGGAGGAGCAGTACTTC,TRBJ2-7,-,many,TRBV5-4
CASSVRGANSPLHF,TGTGCCAGCAGCGTAAGGGGGGCCAATTCACCCCTCCACTTT,TRBJ1-6,-,many,TRBV9
CSVERGDVVGAYEQYF,TGCAGCGTTGAAAGAGGGGACGTAGTGGGAGCCTACGAGCAGTACTTC,TRBJ2-7,-,few,TRBV29-1
CASSQILTSGGLSYNEQFF,TGTGCCAGCAGCCAAATCCTTACTAGCGGGGGACTCTCCTACAATGAGCAGTTCTTC,TRBJ2-1,TRBD2,many,TRBV4-2
CASSPPNTQRSPGELFF,TGTGCCAGCTCACCACCCAATACCCAAAGATCACCCGGGGAGCTGTTTTTT,TRBJ2-2,-,many,TRBV18
CSAPLPATGWAAFF,TGCAGTGCTCCCCTTCCCGCGACAGGGTGGGCCGCTTTCTTT,TRBJ1-1,TRBD1,few,TRBV20-1
CSARVAGGPGREQFF,TGCAGTGCCAGAGTAGCGGGGGGGCCTGGTCGTGAGCAGTTCTTC,TRBJ2-1,TRBD2,many,TRBV20-1
CSVEESDTQYF,TGCAGCGTTGAAGAGTCAGATACGCAGTATTTT,TRBJ2-3,-,many,TRBV29-1
CASSQDWGRIYNEQFF,TGTGCCAGCAGCCAAGATTGGGGACGTATCTACAATGAGCAGTTCTTC,TRBJ2-1,-,many,TRBV3-1
CSVGRGGSPSGANVLTF,TGCAGCGTTGGGCGGGGGGGCTCTCCCTCTGGGGCCAACGTCCTGACTTTC,TRBJ2-6,TRBD2,many,TRBV29-1
CASSYQGRLTDTQYF,TGTGCCAGCAGTTACCAGGGACGACTTACCGATACGCAGTATTTT,TRBJ2-3,-,many,TRBV6-5
CASIRRGVYPSTDTQYF,TGTGCCAGCATTAGGCGGGGGGTCTACCCTAGCACAGATACGCAGTATTTT,TRBJ2-3,TRBD2,few,TRBV7-9
CASSPGGVQGRSPLHF,TGTGCCAGCAGCCCAGGAGGGGTCCAGGGACGGTCACCCCTCCACTTT,TRBJ1-6,-,few,TRBV9
CASSAMAGHQETQYF,TGTGCTAGCAGCGCAATGGCAGGCCACCAAGAGACCCAGTACTTC,TRBJ2-5,-,many,TRBV7-7